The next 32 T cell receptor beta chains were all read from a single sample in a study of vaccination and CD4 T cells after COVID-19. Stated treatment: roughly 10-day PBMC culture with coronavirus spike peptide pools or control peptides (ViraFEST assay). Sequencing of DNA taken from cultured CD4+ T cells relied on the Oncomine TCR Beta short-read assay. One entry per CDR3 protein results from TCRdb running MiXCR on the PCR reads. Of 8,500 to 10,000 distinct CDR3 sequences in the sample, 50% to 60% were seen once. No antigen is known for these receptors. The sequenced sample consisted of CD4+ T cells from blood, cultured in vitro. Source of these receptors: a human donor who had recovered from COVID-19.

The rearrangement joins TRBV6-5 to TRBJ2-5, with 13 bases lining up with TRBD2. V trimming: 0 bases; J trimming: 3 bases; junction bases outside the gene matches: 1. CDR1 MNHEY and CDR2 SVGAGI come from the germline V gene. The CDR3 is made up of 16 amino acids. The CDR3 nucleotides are TGTGCCAGCAGTTACTCCGGACTAGCGGGAGAAGAGACCCAGTACTTC. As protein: CASSYSGLAGEETQYF.

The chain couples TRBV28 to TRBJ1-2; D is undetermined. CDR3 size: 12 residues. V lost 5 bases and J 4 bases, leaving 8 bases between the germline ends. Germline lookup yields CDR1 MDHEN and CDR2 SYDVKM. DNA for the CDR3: TGTGCCAGCAGTAGAGGCTCCTATGGCTACACCTTC. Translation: CASSRGSYGYTF.

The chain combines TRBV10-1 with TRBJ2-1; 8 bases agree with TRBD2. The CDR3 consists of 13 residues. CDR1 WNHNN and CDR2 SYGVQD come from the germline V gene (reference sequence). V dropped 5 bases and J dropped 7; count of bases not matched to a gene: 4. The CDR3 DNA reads TGCGCCAGCAGTAGCGGGAGTAAGAATGAGCAGTTCTTC. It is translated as CASSSGSKNEQFF.

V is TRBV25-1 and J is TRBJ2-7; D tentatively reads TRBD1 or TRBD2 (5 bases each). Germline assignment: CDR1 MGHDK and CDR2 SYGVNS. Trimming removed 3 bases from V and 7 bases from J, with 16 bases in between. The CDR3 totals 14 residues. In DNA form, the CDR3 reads TGTGCCAGCAGTGATCCGGGGCCCCTCGAAGAGCAGTACTTC. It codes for CASSDPGPLEEQYF.

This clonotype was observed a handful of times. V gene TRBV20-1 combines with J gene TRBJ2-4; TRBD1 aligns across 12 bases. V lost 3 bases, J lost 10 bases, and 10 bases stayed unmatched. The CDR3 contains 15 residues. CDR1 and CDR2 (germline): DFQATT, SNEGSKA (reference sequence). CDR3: CSARGQGATSVIQYF. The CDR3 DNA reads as TGCAGTGCTAGGGGACAGGGGGCCACCTCGGTAATTCAGTACTTC.

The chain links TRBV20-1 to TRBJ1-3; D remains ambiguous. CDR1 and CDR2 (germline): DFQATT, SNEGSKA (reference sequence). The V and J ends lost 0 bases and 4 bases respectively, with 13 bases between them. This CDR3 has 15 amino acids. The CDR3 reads CSARDGGGPGNTIYF. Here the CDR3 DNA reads TGCAGTGCTAGAGATGGTGGAGGGCCCGGAAACACCATATATTTT.

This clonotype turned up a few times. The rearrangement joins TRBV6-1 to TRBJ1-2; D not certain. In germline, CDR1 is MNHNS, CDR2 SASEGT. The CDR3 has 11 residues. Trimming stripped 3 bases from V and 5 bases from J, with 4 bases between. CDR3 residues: CASSDQYGYTF. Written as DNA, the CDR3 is TGTGCCAGCAGTGATCAGTATGGCTACACCTTC.

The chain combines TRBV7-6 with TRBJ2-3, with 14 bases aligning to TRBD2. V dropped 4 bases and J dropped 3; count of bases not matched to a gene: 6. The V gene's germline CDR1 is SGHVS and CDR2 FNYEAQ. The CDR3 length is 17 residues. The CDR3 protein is CASSSGTSGSKTDTQYF. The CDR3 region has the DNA TGTGCCAGCAGCTCCGGGACTAGCGGGAGTAAGACAGATACGCAGTATTTT.

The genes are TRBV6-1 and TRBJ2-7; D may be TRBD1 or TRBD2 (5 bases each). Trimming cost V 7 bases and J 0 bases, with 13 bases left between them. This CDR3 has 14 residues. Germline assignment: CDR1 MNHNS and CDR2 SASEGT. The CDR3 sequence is CASTKGAGSYEQYF. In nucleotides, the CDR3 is TGTGCCAGCACCAAAGGGGCGGGCTCCTACGAGCAGTACTTC.

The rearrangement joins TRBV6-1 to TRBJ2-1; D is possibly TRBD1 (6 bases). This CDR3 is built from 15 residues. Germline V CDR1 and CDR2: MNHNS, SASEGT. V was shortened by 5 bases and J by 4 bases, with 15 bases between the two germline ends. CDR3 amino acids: CASSIRQAPYNEQFF. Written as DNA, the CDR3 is TGTGCCAGCAGTATACGACAGGCCCCGTACAATGAGCAGTTCTTC.

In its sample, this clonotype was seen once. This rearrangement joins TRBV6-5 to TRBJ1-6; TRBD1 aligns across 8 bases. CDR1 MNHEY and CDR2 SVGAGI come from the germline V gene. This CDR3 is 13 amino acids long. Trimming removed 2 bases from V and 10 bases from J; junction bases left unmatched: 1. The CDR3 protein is CASSYDRGSPLHF. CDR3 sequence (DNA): TGTGCCAGCAGTTACGACAGGGGATCACCCCTCCACTTT.

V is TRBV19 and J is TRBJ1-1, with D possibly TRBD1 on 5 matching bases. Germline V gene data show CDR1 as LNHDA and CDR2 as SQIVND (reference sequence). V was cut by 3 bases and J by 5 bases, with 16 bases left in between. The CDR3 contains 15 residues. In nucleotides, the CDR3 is TGTGCCAGTAGTATTCAGGGCGGCGCGCGAACTGAAGCTTTCTTT. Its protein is CASSIQGGARTEAFF.

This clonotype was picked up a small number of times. CDR3 DNA sequence: TGTGCCAGTAGCCCCAGACTCGGGACAGTAAGCAATCAGCCCCAGCATTTT. Residues: CASSPRLGTVSNQPQHF. This sequence joins TRBV19 and TRBJ1-5; TRBD1 agrees at 7 bases. This CDR3 comprises 17 residues. V shed 6 bases, J shed 1 base, and the junction held 12 bases outside the gene matches. CDR1 and CDR2 (germline): LNHDA, SQIVND (reference sequence).

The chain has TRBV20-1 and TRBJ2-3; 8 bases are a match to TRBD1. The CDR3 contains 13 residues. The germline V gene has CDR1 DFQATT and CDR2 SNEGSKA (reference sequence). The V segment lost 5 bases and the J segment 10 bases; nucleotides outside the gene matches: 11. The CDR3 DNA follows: TGCAGTGCTCGGACAGGGCCGGCGGAGCCGCAGTATTTT. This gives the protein CSARTGPAEPQYF.

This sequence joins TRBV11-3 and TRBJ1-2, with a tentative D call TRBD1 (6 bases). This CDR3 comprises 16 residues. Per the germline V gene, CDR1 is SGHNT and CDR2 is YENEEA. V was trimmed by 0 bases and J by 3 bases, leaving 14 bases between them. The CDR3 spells CASSLEQGRPHYGYTF. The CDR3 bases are TGTGCCAGCAGCTTAGAACAGGGTAGGCCCCACTATGGCTACACCTTC.

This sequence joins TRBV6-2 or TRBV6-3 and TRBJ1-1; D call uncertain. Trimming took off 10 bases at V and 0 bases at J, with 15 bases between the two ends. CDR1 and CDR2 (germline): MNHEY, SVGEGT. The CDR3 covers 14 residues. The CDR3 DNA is TGTGCCACCTCGGCCGGCTGGGTGAACACTGAAGCTTTCTTT. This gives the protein CATSAGWVNTEAFF.

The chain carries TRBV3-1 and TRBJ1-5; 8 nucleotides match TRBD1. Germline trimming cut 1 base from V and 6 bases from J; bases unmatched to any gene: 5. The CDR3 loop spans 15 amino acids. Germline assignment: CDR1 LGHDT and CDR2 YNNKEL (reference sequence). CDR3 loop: CASSQVAGGGQPQHF. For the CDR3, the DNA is TGTGCCAGCAGCCAAGTGGCAGGGGGCGGTCAGCCCCAGCATTTT.

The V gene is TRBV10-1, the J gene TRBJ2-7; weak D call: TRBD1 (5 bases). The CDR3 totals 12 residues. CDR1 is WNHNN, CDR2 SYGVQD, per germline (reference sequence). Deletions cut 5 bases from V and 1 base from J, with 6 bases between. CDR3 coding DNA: TGCGCCAGCAGTCCAGGGTCCTACGAGCAGTACTTC. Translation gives CASSPGSYEQYF.

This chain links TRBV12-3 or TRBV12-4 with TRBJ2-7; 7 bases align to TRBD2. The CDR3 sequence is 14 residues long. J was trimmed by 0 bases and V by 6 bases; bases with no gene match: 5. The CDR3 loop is CASRPTSDSYEQYF. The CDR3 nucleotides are TGTGCCAGCAGGCCAACTAGCGACTCCTACGAGCAGTACTTC.

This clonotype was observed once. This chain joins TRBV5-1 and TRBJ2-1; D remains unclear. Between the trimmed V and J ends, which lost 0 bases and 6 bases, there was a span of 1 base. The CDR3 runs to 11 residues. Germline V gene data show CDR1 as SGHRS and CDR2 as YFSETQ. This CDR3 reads CASSLANEQFF. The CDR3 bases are TGCGCCAGCAGCTTGGCCAATGAGCAGTTCTTC.

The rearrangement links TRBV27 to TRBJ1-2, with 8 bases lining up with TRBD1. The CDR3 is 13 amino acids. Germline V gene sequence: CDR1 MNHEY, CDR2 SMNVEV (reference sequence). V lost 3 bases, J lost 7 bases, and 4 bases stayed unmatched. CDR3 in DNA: TGTGCCAGCAGTTTCCAAGGACAGGGTGGCTACACCTTC. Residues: CASSFQGQGGYTF.

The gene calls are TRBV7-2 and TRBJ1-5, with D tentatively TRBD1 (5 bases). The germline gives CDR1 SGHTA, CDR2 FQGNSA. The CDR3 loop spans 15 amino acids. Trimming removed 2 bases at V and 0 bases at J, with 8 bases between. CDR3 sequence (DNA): TGTGCCAGCAGCTTAACGGGGGATAGCAATCAGCCCCAGCATTTT. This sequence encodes CASSLTGDSNQPQHF.

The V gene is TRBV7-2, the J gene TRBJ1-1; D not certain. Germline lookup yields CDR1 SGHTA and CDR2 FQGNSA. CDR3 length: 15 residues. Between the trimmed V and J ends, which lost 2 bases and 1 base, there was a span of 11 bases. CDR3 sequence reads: CASSLLYRGNTEAFF. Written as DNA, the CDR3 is TGTGCCAGCAGCTTACTTTATCGAGGGAACACTGAAGCTTTCTTT.

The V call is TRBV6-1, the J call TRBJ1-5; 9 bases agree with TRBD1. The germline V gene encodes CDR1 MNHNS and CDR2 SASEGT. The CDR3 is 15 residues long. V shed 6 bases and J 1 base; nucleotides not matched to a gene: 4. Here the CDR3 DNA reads TGTGCCAGCAGGGGGGACAGGGCCAGCAATCAGCCCCAGCATTTT. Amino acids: CASRGDRASNQPQHF.

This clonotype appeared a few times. Here the CDR3 reads CASRDRQANQPQHF. The CDR3 DNA reads as TGTGCCAGCAGAGATAGACAGGCCAATCAGCCCCAGCATTTT. This rearrangement joins TRBV6-1 to TRBJ1-5; possible D gene TRBD1, 6 bases. The CDR3 contains 14 residues. Germline lookup yields CDR1 MNHNS and CDR2 SASEGT. The V end was cut by 6 bases, the J end by 3 bases, with 12 bases between.

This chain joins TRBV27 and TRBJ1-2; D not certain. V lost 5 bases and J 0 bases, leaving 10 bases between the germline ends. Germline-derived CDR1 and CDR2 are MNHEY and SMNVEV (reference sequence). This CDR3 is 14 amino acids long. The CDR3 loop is CASSGGRANYGYTF. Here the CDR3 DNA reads TGTGCCAGCAGTGGCGGTCGAGCTAACTATGGCTACACCTTC.

The CDR3 nucleotides read TGTGCCAGCAGCCCGACGCGAGACAGGTGGGGGAACACCATATATTTT. It encodes CASSPTRDRWGNTIYF. The V call is TRBV7-8, the J call TRBJ1-3, with a weak D call TRBD1 (6 bases). Trimming removed 5 bases at V and 7 bases at J, with 21 bases between. The CDR3 is 16 amino acids. Germline V CDR1 and CDR2: SGHVS, FQNEAQ.

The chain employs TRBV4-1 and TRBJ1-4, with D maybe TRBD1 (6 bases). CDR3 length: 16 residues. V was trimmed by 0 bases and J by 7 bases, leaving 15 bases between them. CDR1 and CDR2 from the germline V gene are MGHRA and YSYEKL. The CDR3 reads CASSQESRGQSEKLFF. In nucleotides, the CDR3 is TGCGCCAGCAGCCAAGAGTCCAGGGGCCAGAGTGAAAAACTGTTTTTT.

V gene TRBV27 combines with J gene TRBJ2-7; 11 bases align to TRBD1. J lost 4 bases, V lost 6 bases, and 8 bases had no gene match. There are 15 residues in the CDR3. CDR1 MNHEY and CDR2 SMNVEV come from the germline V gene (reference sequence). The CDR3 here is CASRNYGTGGYEQYF. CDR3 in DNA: TGTGCCAGCAGGAACTACGGGACAGGGGGTTACGAGCAGTACTTC.

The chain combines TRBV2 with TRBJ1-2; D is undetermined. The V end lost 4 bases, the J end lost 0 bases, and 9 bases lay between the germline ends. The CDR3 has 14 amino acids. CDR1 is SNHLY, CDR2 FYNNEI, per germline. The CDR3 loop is CASSGLVANYGYTF. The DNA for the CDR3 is TGTGCCAGCAGTGGGCTCGTGGCTAACTATGGCTACACCTTC.

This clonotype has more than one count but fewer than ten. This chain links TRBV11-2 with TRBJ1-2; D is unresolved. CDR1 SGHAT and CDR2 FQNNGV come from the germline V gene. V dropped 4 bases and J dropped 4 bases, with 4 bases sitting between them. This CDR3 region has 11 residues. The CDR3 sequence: CASSSFYGYTF. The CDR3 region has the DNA TGTGCCAGCAGCTCTTTCTATGGCTACACCTTC. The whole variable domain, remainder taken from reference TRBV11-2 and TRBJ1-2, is EAGVAQSPRYKIIEKRQSVAFWCNPISGHATLYWYQQILGQGPKLLIQFQNNGVVDDSQLPKDRFSAERLKGVDSTLKIQPAKLEDSAVYLCASSSFYGYTFGSGTRLTVV.

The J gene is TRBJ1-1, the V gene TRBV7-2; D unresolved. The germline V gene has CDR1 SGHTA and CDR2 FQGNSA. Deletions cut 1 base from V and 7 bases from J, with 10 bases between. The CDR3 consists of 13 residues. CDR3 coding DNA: TGTGCCAGCAGCTTAGTGCGGGCTAATGAAGCTTTCTTT. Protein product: CASSLVRANEAFF.